The 8 T cell receptor beta chains listed next were all sequenced from one sample in a study of T-cell reconstitution after alpha-beta-depleted transplantation in children. Unique molecular identifiers were incorporated when the TCRbeta library was constructed. One entry per CDR3 protein results from TCRdb running MiXCR on the PCR reads. The sample lists about a million distinct CDR3 sequences, roughly 31% seen once, with under 30% in the top ten. Sequenced here: PBMCs, mostly from graft donor cells, sampled 360 days after TCRalphabeta/CD19-depleted stem cell transplant. Receptors originate from a boy younger than two who had a stem cell transplant for SCID, so the T cells may come from the graft donor.

The V gene is TRBV12-3 or TRBV12-4, the J gene TRBJ1-5; D not certain. The CDR3 consists of 14 residues. Trimming removed 5 bases at V and 4 bases at J, with 12 bases between. The CDR3 nucleotides read TGTGCCAGCAGTCCGATAGGGTTGAATCAGCCCCAGCATTTT. Translated, it gives CASSPIGLNQPQHF.

The chain recombines TRBV5-1 with TRBJ2-1, with D perhaps matching TRBD1 or TRBD2 (5 bases each). The CDR3 sequence is 15 residues long. V gave up 0 bases and J gave up 7 bases, with 14 bases separating them. Per the germline V gene, CDR1 is SGHRS and CDR2 is YFSETQ. The CDR3 DNA reads TGCGCCAGCAGCTTGGGGGGGTTGAGAGCGAATGAGCAGTTCTTC. It translates to CASSLGGLRANEQFF.

The genes are TRBV3-1 and TRBJ1-5; TRBD1 might be the D (6 bases). Per germline, CDR1 LGHDT and CDR2 YNNKEL (reference sequence). Trimming removed 3 bases from V and 4 bases from J, with 16 bases in between. There are 16 residues in the CDR3. The CDR3 region has the DNA TGTGCCAGCAGCCAGGCCGGAAGGGGGGAAAATCAGCCCCAGCATTTT. Encoded protein: CASSQAGRGENQPQHF. Full variable domain (rest looked up from reference TRBV3-1 and TRBJ1-5): DTAVSQTPKYLVTQMGNDKSIKCEQNLGHDTMYWYKQDSKKFLKIMFSYNNKELIINETVPNRFSPKSPDKAHLNLHINSLELGDSAVYFCASSQAGRGENQPQHFGDGTRLSIL.

The rearrangement links TRBV7-9 to TRBJ1-1; D uncertain. The CDR3 runs 15 residues. The ends were cut back, 1 base at V and 0 bases at J, with 9 bases in the middle. Germline V gene data show CDR1 as SEHNR and CDR2 as FQNEAQ (reference sequence). In DNA form, the CDR3 reads TGTGCCAGCAGCTTAGAGCGGGGTTTGAACACTGAAGCTTTCTTT. Translation: CASSLERGLNTEAFF.

This clonotype has a handful of counts. This rearrangement joins TRBV10-1 to TRBJ2-2, with D possibly being TRBD1 or TRBD2 (6 bases each). Trimming stripped 3 bases from V and 3 bases from J, with 11 bases between. CDR1 is WNHNN, CDR2 SYGVQD, per germline (reference sequence). The CDR3 extends over 15 amino acids. The CDR3 bases are TGCGCCAGCAGTGAAACAGGGAGGCACACCGGGGAGCTGTTTTTT. It specifies CASSETGRHTGELFF.

This clonotype has more than one count but fewer than ten. The chain recombines TRBV13 with TRBJ2-7, with 11 nucleotides matching TRBD1. Trimming took 5 bases from V and 5 from J; bases not matched to a gene: 11. The CDR3 has 16 amino acids. CDR1 is PRHDT and CDR2 is FYEKMQ in the germline V gene (reference sequence). CDR3 in DNA: TGTGCCAGCAGCCTATCGGACAGGGGGCTATCCCACGAGCAGTACTTC. Its protein is CASSLSDRGLSHEQYF. Filled out from reference TRBV13 and TRBJ2-7, the complete variable domain reads AAGVIQSPRHLIKEKRETATLKCYPIPRHDTVYWYQQGPGQDPQFLISFYEKMQSDKGSIPDRFSAQQFSDYHSELNMSSLELGDSALYFCASSLSDRGLSHEQYFGPGTRLTVT.

This clonotype was counted only a few times. The gene calls are TRBV4-1 and TRBJ2-7, with 11 nucleotides matching TRBD1. Trimming cost V 0 bases and J 9 bases; bases outside gene matches: 4. The V gene's germline CDR1 is MGHRA and CDR2 YSYEKL. CDR3 length: 14 residues. The CDR3 reads CASSQDRGTGGQYF. The DNA of the CDR3 is TGCGCCAGCAGCCAAGATCGGGGGACAGGGGGGCAGTACTTC.

This clonotype was detected many times. V usage is TRBV6-2 or TRBV6-3 and J usage is TRBJ1-1, with D maybe TRBD1 (5 bases). Germline values: CDR1 MNHEY, CDR2 SVGEGT. Between the trimmed V and J ends, which lost 6 bases and 5 bases, there was a span of 22 bases. The length of the CDR3 is 16 residues. The CDR3 protein is CASRFALGDGETEAFF. CDR3 nucleotide sequence: TGTGCCAGCAGATTCGCCCTGGGGGATGGAGAAACTGAAGCTTTCTTT.